Sequencing of this T cell receptor (beta chain) was carried out in a study of CD8 T cells in Susac syndrome. This clonotype appeared a few times. The authors reverse transcribed about 0.5 to 1 ug RNA with random hexamers. TCRdb reprocessed the immunoSEQ multiplex PCR reads via MiXCR and lists one record per CDR3 protein. The sample has some 450,000 distinct CDR3 sequences, approximately 85% seen once. CDR3 length equals 14 residues. V dropped 2 bases and J dropped 6 bases, with 13 bases sitting between them. The V gene's germline CDR1 is MNHNS and CDR2 SASEGT. Negative magnetic isolation gave CD8+ and CD4+ cells; FACS enriched CD8+ TEMRA.

Input material: CD8+ T cells from PBMCs. This chain joins TRBV6-1 and TRBJ1-2, with TRBD1 as a possible D gene (6 bases). This clonotype was obtained from a human donor with multiple sclerosis. The CDR3 DNA sequence: TGTGCCAGCAGTGAATCGGGGGGCTTGAATGGCTACACCTTC. Its translation: CASSESGGLNGYTF.